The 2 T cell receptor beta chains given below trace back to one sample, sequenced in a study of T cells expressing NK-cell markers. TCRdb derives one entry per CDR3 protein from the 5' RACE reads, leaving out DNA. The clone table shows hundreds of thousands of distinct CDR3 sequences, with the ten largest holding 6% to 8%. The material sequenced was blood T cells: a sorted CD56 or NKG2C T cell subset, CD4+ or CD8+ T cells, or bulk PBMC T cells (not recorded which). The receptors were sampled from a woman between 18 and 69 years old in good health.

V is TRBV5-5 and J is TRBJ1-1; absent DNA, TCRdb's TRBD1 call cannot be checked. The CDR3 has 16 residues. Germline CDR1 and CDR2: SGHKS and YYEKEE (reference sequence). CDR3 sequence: CASSLGPDRALTEAFF.

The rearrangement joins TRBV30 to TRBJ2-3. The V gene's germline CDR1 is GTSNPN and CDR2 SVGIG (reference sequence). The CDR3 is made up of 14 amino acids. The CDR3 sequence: CAWSDGYGADTQYF.